This T cell receptor beta chain was sequenced for a study of T cell responses to AZD1222 COVID-19 vaccine. Assay: immunoSEQ multiplex PCR; the TCRdb copy retains only in-frame clones and omits some. This sample carries 100,000 to 150,000 clones, roughly 92% of them seen once, and the ten largest clones take 0.9% to 1.3%. The CDR3 is made up of 14 amino acids. V lost 2 bases, J lost 4 bases, and 10 bases lay in between. Germline CDR1 reads ENHRY; CDR2 reads SYGVKD. The source material was peripheral blood, sampled 28 days after the second AZD1222 dose. This chain connects TRBV10-3 to TRBJ2-3; D remains unclear. This clonotype was obtained from an adult who received the AZD1222 COVID-19 vaccine. CDR3 region: CAISEGVWADTQYF. The CDR3 nucleotides read TGTGCCATCAGTGAGGGGGTCTGGGCAGATACGCAGTATTTT.